Below, 10 T cell receptor beta chains from the same sample are listed, as sequenced in a study of regulatory T cells in long-lasting Graves disease. Time point noted: newly diagnosed GD, antithyroid drugs for less than 3 months. PBMC-extracted RNA yielded the TCR library. For TCR beta, libraries came from iRepertoire HTBI primers and Arm-PCR of CDR3 regions. TCRdb redid the calling of the multiplex PCR reads with MiXCR, one entry per CDR3 protein. The sample has about 540,000 distinct CDR3 sequences; roughly 14% are singletons. These data were likewise used in another study, on T cells in Graves' hyperthyroidism and ophthalmopathy.

The sample was peripheral blood mononuclear cells (PBMCs), taken at new diagnosis, from a patient treated with antithyroid drugs. Source of these receptors: a man aged 25-45 years with Graves disease.

The sample holds many counts of this clonotype. This chain joins TRBV28 and TRBJ1-2, with D unresolved. V shed 3 bases and J shed 2 bases, with 16 bases lying between them. Germline assignment: CDR1 MDHEN and CDR2 SYDVKM. The CDR3 consists of 16 residues. The CDR3, as DNA: TGTGCCAGCAGTTTGCTGCCAGTGGTTCCCAACTATGGCTACACCTTC. It is translated as CASSLLPVVPNYGYTF.

The rearrangement joins TRBV20-1 to TRBJ2-5, with 8 positions matching TRBD2. V was pared by 7 bases and J by 4 bases, with 11 bases of the junction left unmatched. The CDR3 totals 14 residues. The germline V gene encodes CDR1 DFQATT and CDR2 SNEGSKA (reference sequence). In DNA, the CDR3 is TGCAGTGTGTACCAAGCGGGAGTAATAGAGACCCAGTACTTC. It translates to CSVYQAGVIETQYF.

The rearrangement links TRBV6-5 to TRBJ2-3, with a possible D match to TRBD2 (5 bases). The CDR3 spans 15 residues. V shed 0 bases and J shed 3 bases, with 10 bases lying between them. The germline CDR1 and CDR2 sequences are MNHEY and SVGAGI. The CDR3 loop reads CASSYSTGRTDTQYF. CDR3 nucleotide sequence: TGTGCCAGCAGTTACTCGACTGGGAGAACAGATACGCAGTATTTT.

This clonotype has only a few counts. This chain links TRBV30 with TRBJ1-2; 7 bases match TRBD1. Trimming cost V 6 bases and J 2 bases; bases outside gene matches: 24. From germline, CDR1 is GTSNPN and CDR2 SVGIG (reference sequence). The CDR3 is 19 residues long. The CDR3 sequence is CACGPYIPRDREKNYGYTF. CDR3 DNA sequence: TGTGCCTGCGGTCCATACATTCCCCGGGACAGAGAGAAAAACTATGGCTACACCTTC.

This clonotype was seen more than once but under ten times. This sequence joins TRBV9 and TRBJ2-1; possibly TRBD1 for D (5 bases). The J call is in doubt because the DNA end fits TRBJ2-5 better. Germline V CDR1 and CDR2: SGDLS, YYNGEE. The CDR3 extends over 14 amino acids. The CDR3 protein is CASSAGGARETQYF. In nucleotides, the CDR3 is TGTGCCAGCAGCGCCGGTGGGGCCCGAGAGACCCAGTACTTC.

This clonotype was detected only a few times. CDR3 DNA sequence: TGTGCCAGTAGTATGGTTGCAGGAGGAGAATATGGCTACACCTTC. It specifies CASSMVAGGEYGYTF. The rearrangement joins TRBV19 to TRBJ1-2; D not resolved. Between the trimmed V and J ends, which lost 3 bases and 5 bases, there was a span of 16 bases. The CDR3 is 15 residues long. Germline V gives CDR1 LNHDA, CDR2 SQIVND (reference sequence).

The chain carries TRBV15 and TRBJ2-7; D unresolved. The CDR3 sequence is 15 residues long. The germline V gene encodes CDR1 LNHNV and CDR2 YYDKDF (reference sequence). V was cut by 4 bases and J by 5 bases, with 18 bases left in between. The CDR3 protein is CATSMRRPPSDEQYF. The CDR3 nucleotides are TGTGCCACCAGCATGCGGCGACCTCCTTCTGACGAGCAGTACTTC. Filled out from reference TRBV15 and TRBJ2-7, the complete variable domain reads DAMVIQNPRYQVTQFGKPVTLSCSQTLNHNVMYWYQQKSSQAPKLLFHYYDKDFNNEADTPDNFQSRRPNTSFCFLDIRSPGLGDTAMYLCATSMRRPPSDEQYFGPGTRLTVT.

This clonotype has a count of ten or more. This CDR3 reads CSALAGGPALYNEQFF. CDR3 DNA sequence: TGCAGTGCTTTAGCGGGAGGGCCGGCCCTTTACAATGAGCAGTTCTTC. The rearrangement uses TRBV20-1 and TRBJ2-1, with 11 bases identical to TRBD2. This CDR3 contains 16 residues. Germline lookup yields CDR1 DFQATT and CDR2 SNEGSKA (reference sequence). Trimming cost V 5 bases and J 4 bases; bases outside gene matches: 10.

This clonotype was found a few times. The chain is built from TRBV29-1 and TRBJ1-1; D not resolved. Germline CDR1 SQVTM, CDR2 ANQGSEA. The CDR3 has 13 amino acids. V was shortened by 4 bases and J by 0 bases, with 9 bases between the two germline ends. The CDR3 is CSVGRVLNTEAFF. CDR3 sequence (DNA): TGCAGCGTTGGAAGGGTGTTGAACACTGAAGCTTTCTTT.

This clonotype was picked up many times. The chain uses TRBV10-3 and TRBJ1-2; D ambiguous. CDR1 is ENHRY, CDR2 SYGVKD, per germline. This CDR3 spans 18 amino acids. The V end was cut by 0 bases, the J end by 5 bases, with 22 bases between. The CDR3 DNA sequence: TGTGCCATCAGTGAGTCTAAACGTCTAGGAGAGTTATATTATGGCTACACCTTC. As protein: CAISESKRLGELYYGYTF.